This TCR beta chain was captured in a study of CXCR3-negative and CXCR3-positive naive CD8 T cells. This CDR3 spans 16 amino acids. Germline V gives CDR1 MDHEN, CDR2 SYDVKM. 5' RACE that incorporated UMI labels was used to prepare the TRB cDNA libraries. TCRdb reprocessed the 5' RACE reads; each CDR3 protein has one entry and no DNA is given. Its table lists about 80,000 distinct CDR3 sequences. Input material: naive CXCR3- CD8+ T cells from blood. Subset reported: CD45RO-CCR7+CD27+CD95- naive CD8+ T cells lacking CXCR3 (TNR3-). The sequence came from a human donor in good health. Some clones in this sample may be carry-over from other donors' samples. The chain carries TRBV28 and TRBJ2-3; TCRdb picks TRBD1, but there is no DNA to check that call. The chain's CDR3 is CASSPLQGANTDTQYF.